The source of this TCR beta chain is a study of early T cells in non-severe SARS-CoV-2 infection. The TCR library protocol was used to attach unique molecular identifiers. These identifiers were attached to individual cDNA molecules. In TCRdb, the 5' RACE reads were re-called with MiXCR into one record per CDR3 protein. The sample lists approximately 50,000 distinct CDR3 sequences, 8.2% occurring once. This CDR3 region has 14 residues. Sequencing was done on a sample of whole blood. This sequence was found in an adult who was a healthcare worker with PCR-confirmed SARS-CoV-2 infection or an uninfected control (not recorded which). V is TRBV21-1 and J is TRBJ2-5; the D call in the table, TRBD2, was not verified against the DNA. TRBV21-1 constitutes a pseudogene. CDR3 protein: CASSGPKQSVTQYF. As DNA, the CDR3 is TGTGCCAGCAGCGGCCCGAAACAGAGTGTGACCCAGTACTTC.